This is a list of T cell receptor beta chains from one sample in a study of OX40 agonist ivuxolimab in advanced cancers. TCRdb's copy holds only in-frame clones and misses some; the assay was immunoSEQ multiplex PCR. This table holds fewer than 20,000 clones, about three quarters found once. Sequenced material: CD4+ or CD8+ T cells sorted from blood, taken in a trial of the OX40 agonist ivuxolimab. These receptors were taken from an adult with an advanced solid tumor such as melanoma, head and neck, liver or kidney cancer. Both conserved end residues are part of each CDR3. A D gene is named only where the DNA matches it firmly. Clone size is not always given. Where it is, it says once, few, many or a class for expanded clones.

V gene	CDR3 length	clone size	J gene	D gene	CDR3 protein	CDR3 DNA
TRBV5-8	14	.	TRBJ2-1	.	CASSLRASVREQFF	TGTGCCAGCAGCTTGAGGGCTAGTGTCAGGGAGCAGTTCTTC
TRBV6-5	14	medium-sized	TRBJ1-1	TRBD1	CASSVTGEGVEAFF	TGTGCCAGCAGTGTGACAGGGGAGGGGGTTGAAGCTTTCTTT
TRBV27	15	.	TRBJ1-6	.	CATRWGPGANSPLHF	TGTGCCACCAGGTGGGGGCCAGGGGCTAATTCACCCCTCCACTTT
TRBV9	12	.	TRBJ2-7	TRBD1	CASGTGKYEQYF	TGTGCCAGTGGGACAGGGAAATACGAGCAGTACTTC
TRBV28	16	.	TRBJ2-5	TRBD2	CASSEGLAGLQETQYF	TGTGCCAGCAGTGAAGGACTAGCGGGGCTCCAAGAGACCCAGTACTTC
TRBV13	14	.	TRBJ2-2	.	CASSSQWDTGELFF	TGTGCCAGCAGTTCCCAGTGGGACACCGGGGAGCTGTTTTTT
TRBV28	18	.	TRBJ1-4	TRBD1	CASSLEWDRGATNEKLFF	TGTGCCAGCAGTTTAGAGTGGGACAGGGGGGCAACTAATGAAAAACTGTTTTTT
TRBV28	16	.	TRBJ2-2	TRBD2	CASRLSLAGGDGELFF	TGTGCCAGCAGGCTCAGCCTAGCGGGAGGTGACGGGGAGCTGTTTTTT
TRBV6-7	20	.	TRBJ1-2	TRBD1	CASSYSLTAAARTGPYGYTF	TGTGCCAGCAGTTACTCTTTAACGGCCGCGGCGAGGACAGGGCCTTATGGCTACACCTTC
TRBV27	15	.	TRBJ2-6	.	CASRPAGLGANVLTF	TGTGCCAGCAGGCCTGCAGGGCTTGGGGCCAACGTCCTGACTTTC
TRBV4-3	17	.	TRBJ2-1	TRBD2	CASSQGLAGSIGNEQFF	TGCGCCAGCAGCCAAGGACTAGCGGGGAGTATTGGCAATGAGCAGTTCTTC
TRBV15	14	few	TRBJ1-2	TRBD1	CATSTGQGVTGYTF	TGTGCCACCAGCACGGGACAGGGAGTAACTGGCTACACCTTC
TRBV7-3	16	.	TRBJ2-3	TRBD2	CASSRGLAGPTDTQYF	TGTGCCAGCAGCCGAGGACTAGCGGGACCCACAGATACGCAGTATTTT
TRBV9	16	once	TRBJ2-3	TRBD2	CASSPSSGAGGDTQYF	TGTGCCAGCAGCCCCTCCTCAGGGGCGGGGGGAGATACGCAGTATTTT
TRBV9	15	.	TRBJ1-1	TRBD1	CASSGQTGENTEAFF	TGTGCCAGCAGCGGACAAACAGGGGAGAACACTGAAGCTTTCTTT
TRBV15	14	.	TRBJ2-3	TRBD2	CATSRAGGPDTQYF	TGTGCCACCAGCAGAGCGGGAGGGCCCGATACGCAGTATTTT
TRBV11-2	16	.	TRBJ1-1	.	CASSLGGMAGNTEAFF	TGTGCCAGCAGCTTAGGGGGTATGGCGGGGAACACTGAAGCTTTCTTT
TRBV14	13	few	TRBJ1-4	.	CASSLRWNEKLFF	TGTGCCAGCAGCCTACGGTGGAATGAAAAACTGTTTTTT
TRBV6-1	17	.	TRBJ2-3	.	CASSETPTVALTDTQYF	TGTGCCAGCAGTGAAACACCGACAGTTGCCCTCACAGATACGCAGTATTTT
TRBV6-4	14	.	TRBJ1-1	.	CASSPGQKNTEAFF	TGTGCCAGCAGCCCAGGACAGAAGAACACTGAAGCTTTCTTT
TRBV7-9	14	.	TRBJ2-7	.	CASSPPTESYEQYF	TGTGCCAGCAGCCCGCCGACCGAATCCTACGAGCAGTACTTC
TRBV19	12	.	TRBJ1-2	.	CASSPNSYGYTF	TGTGCCAGTAGTCCGAACTCCTATGGCTACACCTTC
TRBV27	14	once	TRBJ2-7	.	CASSLVINGVDEYF	TGTGCCAGCAGTTTAGTTATAAACGGGGTGGACGAGTACTTC
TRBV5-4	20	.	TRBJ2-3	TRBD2	CASSLVGFLSGGRGTDTQYF	TGTGCCAGCAGCTTGGTCGGATTCCTTAGCGGGGGGAGGGGCACAGATACGCAGTATTTT
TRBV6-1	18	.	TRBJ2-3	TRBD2	CASSEIVGYSGREDTQYF	TGTGCCAGCAGTGAAATAGTCGGCTATAGCGGGAGGGAAGATACGCAGTATTTT
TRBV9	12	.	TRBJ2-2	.	CASRRGTGELFF	TGTGCCAGCAGAAGAGGAACCGGGGAGCTGTTTTTT
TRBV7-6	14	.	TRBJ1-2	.	CASSPLQVNYGYTF	TGTGCCAGCAGCCCACTACAGGTTAACTATGGCTACACCTTC
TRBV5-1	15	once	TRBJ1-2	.	CASSLEAEGNYGYTF	TGCGCCAGCAGCTTGGAAGCCGAAGGTAACTATGGCTACACCTTC
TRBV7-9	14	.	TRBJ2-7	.	CASSYLEGRSEQYF	TGTGCCAGCAGCTACCTGGAGGGCCGTAGCGAGCAGTACTTC
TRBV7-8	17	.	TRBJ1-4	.	CASSEKVMGPTNEKLFF	TGTGCCAGCAGCGAAAAGGTTATGGGTCCAACTAATGAAAAACTGTTTTTT